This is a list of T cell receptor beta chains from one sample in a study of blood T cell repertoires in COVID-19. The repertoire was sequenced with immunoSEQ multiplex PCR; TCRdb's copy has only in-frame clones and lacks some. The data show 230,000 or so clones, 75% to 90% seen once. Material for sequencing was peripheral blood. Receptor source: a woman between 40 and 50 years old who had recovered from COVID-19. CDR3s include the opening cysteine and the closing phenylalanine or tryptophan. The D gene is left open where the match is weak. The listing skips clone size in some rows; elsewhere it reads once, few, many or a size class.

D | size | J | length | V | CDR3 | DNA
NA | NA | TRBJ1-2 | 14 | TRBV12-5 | CASGPDRDTGGYTF | TGTGCTAGTGGCCCCGACCGGGACACAGGCGGCTACACCTTC
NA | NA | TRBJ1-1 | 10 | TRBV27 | CASRRAEAFF | TGTGCCAGCAGGCGCGCTGAAGCTTTCTTT
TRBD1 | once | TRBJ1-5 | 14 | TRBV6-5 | CASSYDRGNQPQHF | TGTGCCAGCAGTTATGACAGGGGCAATCAGCCCCAGCATTTT
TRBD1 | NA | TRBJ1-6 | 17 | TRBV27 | CASSLYTGGARNSPLHF | TGTGCCAGCAGTTTATATACAGGGGGAGCTAGAAATTCACCCCTCCACTTT
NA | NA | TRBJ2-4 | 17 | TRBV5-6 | CASSSKPQGLAKNIQYF | TGTGCCAGCAGCTCTAAACCCCAGGGACTAGCCAAAAACATTCAGTACTTC
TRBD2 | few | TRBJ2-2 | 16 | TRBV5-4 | CASSFVAGVGTGELFF | TGTGCCAGCAGCTTCGTAGCGGGAGTTGGCACCGGGGAGCTGTTTTTT
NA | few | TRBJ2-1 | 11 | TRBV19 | CASSTQNEQFF | TGTGCCAGTAGTACACAGAATGAGCAGTTCTTC
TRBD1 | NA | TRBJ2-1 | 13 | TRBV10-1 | CASSGTGGNEQFF | TGCGCCAGCAGTGGGACAGGGGGCAATGAGCAGTTCTTC
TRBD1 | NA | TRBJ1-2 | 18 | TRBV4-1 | CASSPTQGATGNNYGYTF | TGCGCCAGCAGCCCAACCCAGGGGGCGACGGGGAATAACTATGGCTACACCTTC
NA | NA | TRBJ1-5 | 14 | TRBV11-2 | CASSLDQGFQPQHF | TGTGCCAGCAGCTTAGATCAGGGTTTTCAGCCCCAGCATTTT
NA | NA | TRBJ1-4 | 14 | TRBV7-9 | CASSLSGIGEKLFF | TGTGCCAGCAGCTTAAGCGGAATCGGTGAAAAACTGTTTTTT
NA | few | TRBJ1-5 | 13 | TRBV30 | CAWSDTGKGPQHF | TGTGCCTGGAGCGACACAGGAAAGGGGCCCCAGCATTTT
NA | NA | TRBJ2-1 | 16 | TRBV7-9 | CASSFIGGGLSNEQFF | TGTGCCAGCAGCTTCATTGGGGGGGGCCTTTCCAATGAGCAGTTCTTC
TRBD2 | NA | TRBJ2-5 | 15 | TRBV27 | CASSPWTSGGETQYF | TGTGCCAGCAGTCCCTGGACTAGCGGGGGGGAGACCCAGTACTTC
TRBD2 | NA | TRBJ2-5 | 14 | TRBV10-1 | CASSAGGNQETQYF | TGCGCCAGCAGTGCGGGGGGGAACCAAGAGACCCAGTACTTC
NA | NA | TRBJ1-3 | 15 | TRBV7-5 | CARSCPRVSGNTIYF | TGTGCCAGAAGCTGTCCGAGGGTCTCTGGAAACACCATATATTTT
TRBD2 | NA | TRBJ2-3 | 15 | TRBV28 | CASKAGGLDTDTQYF | TGTGCCAGCAAAGCGGGAGGGCTGGACACAGATACGCAGTATTTT
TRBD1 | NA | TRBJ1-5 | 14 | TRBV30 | CAWTPGQGDQPQHF | TGTGCCTGGACCCCGGGACAGGGGGATCAGCCCCAGCATTTT
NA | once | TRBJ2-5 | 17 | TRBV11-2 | CASSLVSWAATMETQYF | TGTGCCAGCAGCTTAGTGTCTTGGGCTGCCACAATGGAGACCCAGTACTTC
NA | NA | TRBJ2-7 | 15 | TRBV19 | CASSNVWGGASEQYF | TGTGCCAGTAGTAATGTCTGGGGGGGGGCCTCCGAGCAGTACTTC
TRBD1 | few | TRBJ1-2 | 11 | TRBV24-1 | CATSDGTVGTF | TGTGCCACCAGTGACGGGACAGTGGGTACCTTC
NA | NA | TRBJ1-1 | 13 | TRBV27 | CASSLSRAIEAFF | TGTGCCAGCAGTTTAAGCAGGGCGATCGAAGCTTTCTTT
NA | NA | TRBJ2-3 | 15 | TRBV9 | CASSVGGRVGDTQYF | TGTGCCAGCAGCGTAGGCGGCAGGGTGGGAGATACGCAGTATTTT
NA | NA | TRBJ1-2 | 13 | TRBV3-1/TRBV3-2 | CASSQATTYGYTF | TGTGCCAGCAGCCAGGCCACCACCTATGGCTACACCTTC
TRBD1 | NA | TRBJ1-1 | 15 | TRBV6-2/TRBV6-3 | CASSSPGQGARKAFF | TGTGCCAGCAGTTCCCCGGGACAGGGGGCTAGGAAAGCTTTCTTT
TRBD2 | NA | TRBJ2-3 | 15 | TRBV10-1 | CASTPGLAGADTQYF | TGCGCCAGCACCCCCGGACTAGCGGGGGCAGATACGCAGTATTTT
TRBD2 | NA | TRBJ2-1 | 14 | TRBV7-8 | CASGPSGTWGEQFF | TGTGCCAGCGGCCCTAGCGGAACATGGGGTGAGCAGTTCTTC
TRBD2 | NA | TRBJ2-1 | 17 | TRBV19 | CASSIARGSGSFDEQFF | TGTGCCAGTAGTATAGCAAGGGGTAGCGGGAGTTTCGATGAGCAGTTCTTC
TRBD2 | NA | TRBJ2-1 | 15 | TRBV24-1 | CATSGETSGGNEQFF | TGTGCCACCAGTGGGGAGACTAGCGGGGGCAATGAGCAGTTCTTC
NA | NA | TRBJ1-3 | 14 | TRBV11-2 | CASSWLDSGNTIYF | TGTGCCAGCAGCTGGTTAGACTCTGGAAACACCATATATTTT
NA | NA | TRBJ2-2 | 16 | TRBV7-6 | CASSLASLADTGELFF | TGTGCCAGCAGCCTAGCGTCCCTAGCAGATACCGGGGAGCTGTTTTTT
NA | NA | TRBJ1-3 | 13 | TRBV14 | CASSQTTGLTIYF | TGTGCCAGCAGCCAAACAACGGGACTCACCATATATTTT
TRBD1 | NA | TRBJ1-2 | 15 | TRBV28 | CASRTRGRKGFGYTF | TGTGCCAGCAGAACCAGGGGGCGCAAAGGGTTTGGCTACACCTTC
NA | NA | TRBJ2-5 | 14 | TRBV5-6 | CASMESGVQETQYF | TGTGCCAGCATGGAGTCTGGAGTCCAAGAGACCCAGTACTTC